This entry describes one TCR beta chain. This entry comes from a study of blood T cell repertoires in COVID-19. The V gene's germline CDR1 is ENHRY and CDR2 SYGVKD. V lost 4 bases and J 2 bases, leaving 9 bases between the germline ends. The CDR3 runs to 14 residues. Assay used: immunoSEQ multiplex PCR; TCRdb lists only in-frame clones, some missing. Among 200,000 to 250,000 clones listed, approximately 80% were seen once. The sequenced material came from peripheral blood. The sequence was obtained from a man aged 25-45 years who had recovered from COVID-19. The chain combines TRBV10-3 with TRBJ1-3, with D perhaps matching TRBD1 (6 bases). CDR3 sequence: CAISVKGAGNTIYF. The CDR3 DNA follows: TGTGCCATCAGTGTGAAGGGGGCTGGAAACACCATATATTTT.